This is a list of T cell receptor beta chains from one sample in a study of post-analysis software for immune sequencing data. MiXCR, run by TCRdb on the PCR reads, gives a single entry per CDR3 protein. The sample lists 820,000 or so distinct CDR3 sequences, roughly 58% occurring once. The specimen sequenced was blood. The source is a girl aged 10-17 years with multiple sclerosis. Each CDR3 is given with its conserved first and last residue. The D gene is left open where the match is weak. Clone size appears in some rows only: once, few, many, or a class for an expanded clone.

>TRBV15|14|TRBJ2-3|-|-
CATSKEVPTDTQYF
TGTGCCACCAGCAAAGAGGTCCCTACAGATACGCAGTATTTT
>TRBV20-1|11|TRBJ1-2|few|-
CSATRRNGYTF
TGCAGTGCAACCCGAAGGAATGGCTACACCTTC
>TRBV15|14|TRBJ2-7|few|-
CATSREGWGYEQYF
TGTGCCACCAGCAGGGAAGGATGGGGCTACGAGCAGTACTTC
>TRBV4-1|16|TRBJ2-1|-|-
CASSQDYGDGRRGQFF
TGCGCCAGCAGCCAAGACTACGGGGACGGACGAAGGGGGCAGTTCTTC
>TRBV3-1|13|TRBJ2-3|many|-
CASSPRAADTQYF
TGTGCCAGCAGTCCCAGGGCCGCAGATACGCAGTATTTT
>TRBV7-3|16|TRBJ2-7|-|-
CASSLTGQVAYDEQYF
TGTGCCAGCAGCTTAACGGGGCAGGTCGCGTACGACGAGCAGTACTTC
>TRBV9|15|TRBJ2-1|-|-
CASSVAGTRINEQFF
TGTGCCAGCAGCGTAGCCGGTACTAGGATCAATGAGCAGTTCTTC
>TRBV10-3|15|TRBJ2-5|-|TRBD1
CAVKSGTGEQETQYF
TGTGCCGTCAAATCTGGGACAGGGGAACAAGAGACCCAGTACTTC
>TRBV20-1|14|TRBJ2-3|few|-
CSARGAASTDTQYF
TGCAGTGCTAGAGGGGCCGCTAGCACAGATACGCAGTATTTT
>TRBV9|15|TRBJ2-7|-|-
CASSATPSGSYEQYF
TGTGCCAGCAGCGCAACACCGTCCGGCTCCTACGAGCAGTACTTC
>TRBV5-1|13|TRBJ2-7|many|-
CASSWGQAYEQYF
TGCGCCAGCAGCTGGGGACAAGCCTACGAGCAGTACTTC
>TRBV9|14|TRBJ2-7|few|TRBD1
CASSVGTGGLEQYF
TGTGCCAGCAGCGTGGGGACAGGGGGCTTAGAGCAGTACTTC
>TRBV5-1|16|TRBJ2-6|few|-
CASSLAVDPGANVLTF
TGCGCCAGCAGCTTGGCCGTGGACCCTGGGGCCAACGTCCTGACTTTC
>TRBV7-9|15|TRBJ1-2|few|TRBD1
CASSREAGQFYGYTF
TGTGCCAGCAGCCGAGAGGCGGGACAGTTTTATGGCTACACCTTC
>TRBV12-3/TRBV12-4|15|TRBJ1-5|-|TRBD1
CASSPSDRGNQPQHF
TGTGCCAGCAGTCCATCCGACAGGGGCAATCAGCCCCAGCATTTT
>TRBV11-1|15|TRBJ1-2|-|TRBD1
CASSLSDRGIYGYTF
TGTGCCAGCAGCTTATCCGACAGGGGGATCTATGGCTACACCTTC
>TRBV7-2|15|TRBJ2-3|few|-
CASSPRVGVGSPQYF
TGTGCCAGCAGCCCCCGGGTGGGGGTTGGATCCCCGCAGTATTTT
>TRBV5-1|16|TRBJ2-7|few|-
CASSLEGSQSSYEQYF
TGCGCCAGCAGCTTGGAAGGGTCCCAGAGCTCCTACGAGCAGTACTTC
>TRBV12-3/TRBV12-4|18|TRBJ2-7|-|TRBD1
CASSAGTGGSYGSYEQYF
TGTGCCAGCAGTGCCGGGACAGGGGGCTCCTATGGGTCTTACGAGCAGTACTTC
>TRBV15|13|TRBJ1-2|-|-
CATSREKWTGYTF
TGTGCCACCAGCAGAGAGAAGTGGACCGGCTACACCTTC
>TRBV29-1|14|TRBJ2-7|-|TRBD2
CSVELGWEGYEQYF
TGCAGCGTTGAATTGGGATGGGAGGGTTACGAGCAGTACTTC
>TRBV4-2|14|TRBJ2-7|few|-
CASSQGDREYEQYF
TGTGCCAGCAGCCAAGGAGACAGAGAGTACGAGCAGTACTTC
>TRBV12-3/TRBV12-4|20|TRBJ2-6|once|TRBD1
CASTTRDPGQGSSGANVLTF
TGTGCCAGCACTACCCGGGACCCGGGACAGGGGAGCTCTGGGGCCAACGTCCTGACTTTC
>TRBV5-1|15|TRBJ2-1|-|-
CASSRTLQGGNEQFF
TGCGCCAGCAGCCGGACACTCCAAGGGGGTAATGAGCAGTTCTTC
>TRBV4-1|15|TRBJ2-3|-|TRBD2
CASSQVGTNTDTQYF
TGCGCCAGCAGCCAAGTTGGGACTAACACAGATACGCAGTATTTT
>TRBV18|14|TRBJ1-2|-|-
CASSPPSQNYGYTF
TGTGCCAGCTCACCACCGAGTCAAAACTATGGCTACACCTTC
>TRBV4-2|15|TRBJ1-1|-|TRBD1
CASSQDWGQRFEAFF
TGTGCCAGCAGCCAAGATTGGGGACAGCGATTTGAAGCTTTCTTT
>TRBV20-1|15|TRBJ2-7|few|TRBD2
CSARDSSGSPFEQYF
TGCAGTGCTAGAGACTCTAGCGGGAGTCCCTTCGAGCAGTACTTC
>TRBV5-1|14|TRBJ2-5|-|TRBD1
CASAGQVTQETQYF
TGCGCCAGCGCGGGACAGGTAACACAAGAGACCCAGTACTTC
>TRBV6-1|14|TRBJ1-2|-|TRBD1
CASTLDRDHYGYTF
TGTGCCAGCACCCTGGACAGGGATCACTATGGCTACACCTTC
>TRBV7-2|18|TRBJ2-3|few|TRBD2
CASSLIRTSGGAADTQYF
TGTGCCAGCAGCTTAATCAGGACTAGCGGGGGGGCCGCAGATACGCAGTATTTT
>TRBV7-6|16|TRBJ2-1|-|-
CASSPTGGGLDNEQFF
TGTGCCAGCAGCCCGACGGGAGGGGGCTTGGACAATGAGCAGTTCTTC
>TRBV5-1|12|TRBJ2-7|-|-
CASGFQAYEQYF
TGCGCCAGCGGGTTTCAGGCCTACGAGCAGTACTTC
>TRBV29-1|14|TRBJ2-1|few|-
CSVEGTTSYNEQFF
TGCAGCGTTGAAGGGACAACCTCCTACAATGAGCAGTTCTTC
>TRBV7-2|14|TRBJ2-3|-|-
CASSLILATDTQYF
TGTGCCAGCAGCTTGATTCTTGCCACAGATACGCAGTATTTT
>TRBV9|14|TRBJ2-5|-|-
CASSVGSYQETQYF
TGTGCCAGCAGCGTAGGTAGCTACCAAGAGACCCAGTACTTC
>TRBV7-2|14|TRBJ2-5|-|-
CASSVQNIQETQYF
TGTGCCAGCAGCGTCCAGAATATCCAAGAGACCCAGTACTTC
>TRBV5-1|17|TRBJ2-5|-|TRBD2
CASSRFGLAGWQETQYF
TGCGCCAGCAGCCGCTTTGGACTAGCGGGGTGGCAAGAGACCCAGTACTTC
>TRBV5-1|16|TRBJ2-7|-|TRBD1
CASRQTGTGMNYEQYF
TGCGCCAGCAGGCAAACCGGGACAGGGATGAACTACGAGCAGTACTTC
>TRBV20-1|13|TRBJ1-2|-|-
CSASRRGQGGYTF
TGCAGTGCTAGTAGGCGGGGGCAGGGTGGCTACACCTTC
>TRBV6-1|15|TRBJ2-6|few|TRBD2
CASRRGWSGANVLTF
TGTGCCAGCAGGCGGGGGTGGTCTGGGGCCAACGTCCTGACTTTC
>TRBV14|17|TRBJ2-1|-|-
CASSQDGAFTFYNEQFF
TGTGCCAGCAGCCAAGACGGTGCCTTCACCTTTTACAATGAGCAGTTCTTC
>TRBV6-1|15|TRBJ2-5|-|-
CASSEVVPLGETQYF
TGTGCCAGCAGTGAAGTTGTCCCGCTGGGGGAGACCCAGTACTTC
>TRBV14|16|TRBJ2-7|-|TRBD1
CASSHTWLRGRYEQYF
TGTGCCAGCAGCCATACCTGGTTGAGGGGGCGTTACGAGCAGTACTTC
>TRBV5-1|14|TRBJ1-2|few|TRBD1
CASREIQGAYGYTF
TGTGCCAGCAGGGAAATACAGGGGGCGTATGGCTACACCTTC
>TRBV20-1|14|TRBJ2-1|-|TRBD2
CSARAGLAFNEQFF
TGCAGTGCTAGAGCGGGACTAGCGTTCAATGAGCAGTTCTTC
>TRBV19|15|TRBJ2-4|-|TRBD2
CASSPRTSGEREQYF
TGTGCCAGTAGTCCCAGGACTAGCGGGGAGAGAGAGCAGTACTTC
>TRBV10-3|14|TRBJ2-1|-|-
CAISPGPQYNEQFF
TGTGCCATCAGCCCGGGACCACAATACAATGAGCAGTTCTTC
>TRBV12-3/TRBV12-4|15|TRBJ1-1|many|-
CASSYRREMNTEAFF
TGTGCCAGCAGTTACAGACGGGAAATGAACACTGAAGCTTTCTTT
>TRBV5-1|18|TRBJ1-2|-|TRBD1
CASSLRPGTGIEFYGYTF
TGCGCCAGCAGCTTGCGTCCCGGGACAGGGATCGAGTTCTATGGCTACACCTTC
>TRBV20-1|15|TRBJ2-7|few|TRBD2
CSARDRRSGSNEQYF
TGCAGTGCTAGAGATCGGCGGAGCGGGAGTAACGAGCAGTACTTC
>TRBV2|14|TRBJ1-1|-|-
CASSRGRLNTEAFF
TGTGCCAGCAGTAGGGGACGGCTGAACACTGAAGCTTTCTTT
>TRBV7-9|12|TRBJ2-7|-|TRBD1
CTSSTTGNEQYF
TGTACCAGCAGCACGACAGGGAACGAGCAGTACTTC
>TRBV12-3/TRBV12-4|17|TRBJ2-7|few|TRBD2
CASSLELAGGSTYEQYF
TGTGCCAGCAGTTTAGAACTAGCGGGGGGCTCAACCTACGAGCAGTACTTC